This T cell receptor beta chain was captured by sequencing in a study of blood T cell repertoires in COVID-19. This CDR3 is 16 amino acids long. Germline V gene data show CDR1 as GTSNPN and CDR2 as SVGIG (reference sequence). Trimming shortened V by 0 bases and J by 7 bases, and 16 bases separated the two germline ends. The protocol was immunoSEQ multiplex PCR, while the TCRdb copy is restricted to in-frame clones and leaves out a portion. This sample yields 70,000 to 80,000 clones, of which approximately 83% are seen a single time; 9% to 15% belongs to the top ten. Remarks on this clone: The sample has other DNA sequences that encode this CDR3 too.

Material: peripheral blood. This TCR was recovered from a human donor in a cohort sampled during active COVID-19. V and J are TRBV30 and TRBJ1-6; tentative D call: TRBD1 (6 bases). For the CDR3, the DNA is TGTGCCTGGAGTGTCGGCAGGGGCGATAGGAATTCACCCCTCCACTTT. Its translation is CAWSVGRGDRNSPLHF.